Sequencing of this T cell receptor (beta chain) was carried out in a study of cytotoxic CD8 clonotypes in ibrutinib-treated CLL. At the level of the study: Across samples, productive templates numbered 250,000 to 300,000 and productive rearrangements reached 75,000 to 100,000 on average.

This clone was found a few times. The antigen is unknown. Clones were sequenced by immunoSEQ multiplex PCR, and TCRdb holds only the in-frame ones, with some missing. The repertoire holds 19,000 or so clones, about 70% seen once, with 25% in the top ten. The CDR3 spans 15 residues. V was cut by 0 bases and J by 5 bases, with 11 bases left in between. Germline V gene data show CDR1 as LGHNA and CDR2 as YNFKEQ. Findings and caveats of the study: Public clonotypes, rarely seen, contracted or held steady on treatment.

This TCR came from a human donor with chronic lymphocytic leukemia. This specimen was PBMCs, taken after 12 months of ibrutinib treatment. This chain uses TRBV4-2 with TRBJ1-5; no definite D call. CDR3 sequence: CASSQDGRYDQPQHF. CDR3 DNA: TGTGCCAGCAGCCAAGATGGACGGTACGATCAGCCCCAGCATTTT.